This record concerns one TCR beta chain sequence. Its specificity is not known. These data originate in a study of identical twins. Findings of the study overall: Model-predicted out-of-frame TCR alpha sharing fell below observed values in monozygotic twins. Out-of-frame alpha sequences that twins shared showed excess low generation probability.

CDR3 length: 15 amino acids. Germline CDR1 reads LGHNA; CDR2 reads YNFKEQ. V lost 6 bases and J lost 5, with 17 bases in between. TCRdb fed the 5' RACE reads into MiXCR, producing one record per CDR3 protein. The sample has some 190,000 distinct CDR3 sequences; around a sixth are singletons. These sequences were also reported in another study, on T cells expressing NK-cell markers. That paper adds: Seropositivity for HCMV was found in seven of the eight sequenced donors, with one seronegative.

Specimen: CD8+ T cells sorted from blood. The chain has TRBV4-2 and TRBJ2-1; no definite D call. The sequence was obtained from a woman under 30 in good health. The DNA of the CDR3 is TGTGCCAGCAGTCTTTCCCCACTATCCAACAATGAGCAGTTCTTC. Protein product: CASSLSPLSNNEQFF.